This TCR beta chain was recorded in a study of shared clonotypes between healthy human individuals. Study-level results: The authors expected sequencing depth to affect clonotype sharing among donors.

With respect to this clone: Its antigen is undetermined.

V lost 2 bases, J lost 12 bases, and 10 bases lay in between. This CDR3 comprises 11 residues. Germline assignment: CDR1 SGHRS and CDR2 YFSETQ. Several immunoSEQ plates held equal portions of the genomic DNA taken from each subset. TCRdb's table, derived via immunoSEQ multiplex PCR, lists solely in-frame clones and lacks some. The sample includes around 2,000,000 clones, 90% to 95% of them seen just once. The J gene is TRBJ2-3, the V gene TRBV5-1; weak D call: TRBD2 (5 bases). Sequenced material: naive CD4+ T cells sorted from blood. Subset here: CD45RA+ positively selected. The receptor comes from a man aged 18 to 29 in good health. The CDR3 region is CASSFGLDQYF. Here the CDR3 DNA reads TGCGCCAGCAGCTTCGGACTCGACCAGTATTTT.